This T cell receptor beta chain comes out of a study of shared clonotypes between healthy human individuals (dated by TCRdb to 2018 to 2021). About the study as a whole: The cohort included three men and a couple of women between 18 and 49 years of age. Per donor, three plates each were used for CD4 naive and CD4 memory, two for CD8 naive, and one for CD8 memory. Blood TCR repertoires of several healthy adults were deeply sequenced to estimate repertoire size and the extent of clonotype sharing between individuals. Libraries were prepared and TCR repertoires were sequenced by different laboratories using diverse techniques, in order to increase sequencing depth and limit assay-specific biases. Leukapheresis yielded between about 0.85 and 10 billion PBMCs per donor.

Using the deep immunoSEQ assay, multiplex PCR amplified TCR CDR3 regions from genomic DNA. Extracted genomic DNA from each cell subset was distributed evenly across all wells of several immunoSEQ 96-well plates, and each plate was treated as a replicate. For sorted subsets, each replicate PCR was loaded with approximately 200 ng genomic DNA, equivalent to some 27,000 T cell genomes. Purified libraries were measured with a Qubit 3.0 fluorometer, size-checked on a Bioanalyzer 2100, and measured again with the KAPA Library Quantification kit. Every immunoSEQ 96-well plate was sequenced on a separate single-read 150-cycle Illumina NextSeq 550 flow cell. The authors' pipeline ran thus. Because only junctional sequences without quality scores were contained in the immunoSEQ output, filtering matching that applied to full-length reads could not be performed. Sequences were annotated with PyIR, a Python wrapper for IgBLAST v1.9, and V/J genes and CDR3 were assigned using IMGT germline references. Reads were filtered out if the reads had weak V/J assignments (E-value above 1e-6), no CDR3, stop codons, out-of-frame junctions, or ambiguous translated residues. V3J clonotypes were defined as sequences sharing the same inferred V gene, J gene, and CDR3 amino acid sequence. The percentage overlap between two repertoires was calculated by dividing the number of shared unique clonotypes by the size of the smaller repertoire. Repertoire richness was assessed with RTK rarefaction, the Chao1 estimator, and Recon v2.1 estimates of unobserved clonotypes. For all TCRbeta clonotypes obtained by the gDNA method from four donors, generation probabilities were computed with OLGA. TCRdb retrieved this table from immuneACCESS and kept in-frame rearrangements only. Not all clones are present; in checked studies, unresolved V genes account for under half, and no reason is known for the remainder. The DNA gave D and trimming, while V, J and clone size come from that table. The sample contains about 980,000 clones, about 80% of them found a single time. The top ten clones comprise 1.5% of the sample.

The donors were healthy, HIV-negative adults with no recently reported acute infections or vaccinations. Only Caucasian adults living in Nashville, Tennessee, USA were represented among the donors. CD4+ T cells were enriched by magnetic negative selection; naive cells were then positively selected on CD45RA, and the negative fraction formed the memory subset. After blood collection by leukapheresis, PBMCs were isolated using Ficoll-Histopaque density gradient centrifugation and then cryopreserved in the vapor phase of liquid nitrogen. Purity and quantity of every magnetically sorted T cell population were checked by analytical flow cytometry. Each sorted fraction had its genomic DNA isolated and then quantified by UV absorbance on a Nanodrop 2000c. Broad study findings and their caveats: Naive subsets generally had larger estimated clonotype richness than memory subsets did. Across a few donors, approximately 5% of naive CD4, approximately 3.6% of naive CD8, roughly 2.2% of memory CD4, and under 0.45% of memory CD8 clonotypes were shared. Rarefaction of sorted-subset datasets indicated incomplete sequencing despite the large sequencing depth. Sampling was restricted to blood, and TCR repertoires in tissues likely differ from the TCR repertoires found in blood. Because the study included only a small number of donors, the genetic and exposure-history diversity represented was limited. Based on pairwise subsampling, the degree of clonotype sharing among donors was expected to be affected by sequencing depth. Clonotypes shared by all four sorted-subset donors showed higher generation probabilities than non-shared clonotypes.

The germline V gene provides CDR1 MNHEY and CDR2 SVGAGI. The CDR3 has 13 amino acids, counting the end cysteine and phenylalanine. Kept here is only the CDR3 DNA, which spans 39 bases and is read in frame from base 1. The junction shows trimming of 7 bases on V and 11 bases on J, plus 19 bases between the germline ends. As concerns this clone: The antigen this receptor binds is unknown. No qualities accompany the bases; no much larger clone lies one base away.

The chain was built from TRBV6-5 and TRBJ2-3; the D gene is possibly TRBD2, with 5 bases matching. The source of this sequence is a man between 18 and 29 years old in good health. The sample consisted of memory CD4+ T cells sorted from blood. Per the publication, the cell subset or site label means: CD45RA-negative fraction. The sequenced DNA is TGTGCCAGCAATCCGGACGGCGTTGCGGGGCAGTATTTT. Translated, this is CASNPDGVAGQYF.